The clone carrying this TCR beta chain was counted at least ten times. This entry comes from a study of early T cells in non-severe SARS-CoV-2 infection. Study at large: RNA in bulk from unsorted whole blood was sequenced, and chains were unpaired.

Per the germline V gene, CDR1 is DFQATT and CDR2 is SNEGSKA (reference sequence). This CDR3 region has 15 residues. Between the trimmed V and J ends, which lost 0 bases and 4 bases, there was a span of 14 bases. Attachment of unique molecular identifiers to individual cDNA molecules was performed. TCRdb reprocessed the 5' RACE reads with MiXCR, giving one entry per CDR3 protein. The table lists approximately 77,000 distinct CDR3 sequences, about 5% of them singletons, with under 7.5% in the top ten. The specimen was whole blood, collected at baseline. J is TRBJ2-3 and V is TRBV20-1; no firm D call. This receptor was identified in an adult who was a healthcare worker with PCR-confirmed SARS-CoV-2 infection or an uninfected control (not recorded which). The CDR3 protein is CSAREYNLGPDTQYF. In nucleotides, the CDR3 is TGCAGTGCTAGAGAGTACAATCTAGGACCAGATACGCAGTATTTT.